The 21 T cell receptor beta chains below come from one sample, sequenced in a study of T-cell memory formation after mild COVID-19. A single record per CDR3 protein comes from TCRdb applying MiXCR to the 5' RACE reads. The repertoire has some 490,000 distinct CDR3 sequences, around a sixth of them found once; the top ten carry approximately 13%. Sequencing was done on a sample of PBMCs or a T cell subset sorted from them (not recorded which). These receptors came from an adult woman who had mild COVID-19 (a few samples of this study predate the infection). Cell type and time point are not known.

CDR3 residues: CASSLDSGGQPGADTQYF. CDR3 bases: TGTGCCAGCAGCTTAGATAGTGGCGGGCAACCCGGAGCAGATACGCAGTATTTT. The V gene is TRBV11-2, the J gene TRBJ2-3; possible D gene TRBD2, 5 bases. This CDR3 spans 18 amino acids. Germline CDR1 and CDR2: SGHAT and FQNNGV. Trimming took off 0 bases at V and 4 bases at J, with 20 bases between the two ends.

V gene TRBV12-3 or TRBV12-4 combines with J gene TRBJ2-2, with 8 bases identical to TRBD2. The ends lost 5 bases at V and 4 bases at J; junction bases unmatched: 9. The CDR3 totals 16 residues. The chain's CDR3 is CASSPGLARVTGELFF. The CDR3 DNA reads as TGTGCCAGCAGTCCAGGACTAGCACGAGTCACCGGGGAGCTGTTTTTT.

The CDR3 loop reads CAWSGPPQSPINQPQHF. The CDR3 coding sequence is TGTGCCTGGAGTGGTCCACCACAGTCTCCTATCAATCAGCCCCAGCATTTT. This chain uses TRBV30 with TRBJ1-5; the D is unclear. Deletions cut 1 base from V and 3 bases from J, with 19 bases between. CDR1 and CDR2 (germline): GTSNPN, SVGIG (reference sequence). The CDR3 is made up of 17 amino acids.

This clonotype was counted a few times. This rearrangement joins TRBV29-1 to TRBJ2-1; a weak D match, TRBD2 (5 bases). This CDR3 contains 14 residues. Germline V CDR1 and CDR2: SQVTM, ANQGSEA. V lost 2 bases and J lost 6, with 14 bases in between. CDR3 sequence (DNA): TGCAGCGTTGAATCGACGGAGGTTCCCAATGAGCAGTTCTTC. It is translated as CSVESTEVPNEQFF.

This clonotype was seen only a few times. The rearrangement joins TRBV6-1 to TRBJ1-5, with 7 bases identical to TRBD1. Losses at the gene ends were 6 bases for V and 2 bases for J; bases not matched to a gene: 13. CDR1 is MNHNS and CDR2 is SASEGT in the germline V gene. This CDR3 is built from 17 residues. The CDR3 loop is CASRNRNRGSGNQPQHF. CDR3 bases: TGTGCCAGCAGGAACCGAAACAGGGGTAGCGGCAATCAGCCCCAGCATTTT.

The V and J genes are TRBV6-5 and TRBJ2-5, with 7 positions matching TRBD2. The CDR3 is made up of 16 amino acids. Unmatched junction bases numbered 14, after V lost 5 bases and J lost 5 bases. The germline gives CDR1 MNHEY, CDR2 SVGAGI. This CDR3 reads CASSQTPRGVGETQYF. CDR3 DNA sequence: TGTGCCAGCAGTCAAACGCCACGGGGGGTTGGTGAGACCCAGTACTTC.

The chain links TRBV24-1 to TRBJ2-3; TRBD1 matches 7 bases. The CDR3 has 15 residues. The V segment lost 7 bases and the J segment 0 bases; nucleotides outside the gene matches: 6. The germline gives CDR1 KGHDR, CDR2 SFDVKD. The CDR3 coding sequence is TGTGCCACCAGCCTTGGACAGGCAAGCACAGATACGCAGTATTTT. Its protein product is CATSLGQASTDTQYF.

This clonotype was seen only a few times. The chain links TRBV24-1 to TRBJ2-1; TRBD2 agrees at 9 bases. The CDR3 spans 16 residues. Per the germline V gene, CDR1 is KGHDR and CDR2 is SFDVKD. Trimming removed 0 bases from V and 2 bases from J; junction bases left unmatched: 1. The CDR3 loop reads CATSDLAGGPYNEQFF. Written as DNA, the CDR3 is TGTGCCACCAGTGATTTGGCGGGAGGGCCCTACAATGAGCAGTTCTTC.

This clonotype was seen a handful of times. The chain employs TRBV12-3 or TRBV12-4 and TRBJ1-1; possible D gene TRBD1, 5 bases. The CDR3 covers 14 residues. Trimming took off 7 bases at V and 5 bases at J, with 17 bases between the two ends. The CDR3 protein is CASNNRDGGTEAFF. As DNA, the CDR3 is TGTGCCAGCAATAACCGGGACGGGGGGACTGAAGCTTTCTTT.

This clonotype was detected many times. The rearrangement links TRBV6-5 to TRBJ1-5; D perhaps matches TRBD1 (5 bases). The V end was cut by 0 bases, the J end by 5 bases, with 5 bases between. Germline V gives CDR1 MNHEY, CDR2 SVGAGI. This CDR3 contains 13 residues. DNA for the CDR3: TGTGCCAGCAGTTACTCAGGGGATCAGCCCCAGCATTTT. This encodes CASSYSGDQPQHF.

This clonotype was counted between two and nine times. V usage is TRBV5-4 and J usage is TRBJ2-4, with a weak D call TRBD1 (5 bases). V lost 0 bases and J 7 bases, leaving 11 bases between the germline ends. CDR3 length equals 14 residues. Germline values: CDR1 SGHNT, CDR2 YYREEE (reference sequence). The CDR3 nucleotides are TGTGCCAGCAGCTTGGATCAGGGTAGGAACATTCAGTACTTC. This codes for CASSLDQGRNIQYF.

This clonotype was counted only a few times. The V and J genes are TRBV24-1 and TRBJ2-1; D might be TRBD2 (6 bases). Deletions cut 3 bases from V and 2 bases from J, with 13 bases between. The CDR3 is 16 residues long. Per germline, CDR1 KGHDR and CDR2 SFDVKD. The CDR3 region has the DNA TGTGCCACCAGTGATGGGGGGACTTCTCCCTACAATGAGCAGTTCTTC. Its translation: CATSDGGTSPYNEQFF.

The genes are TRBV7-3 and TRBJ1-1; D not certain. This CDR3 has 15 amino acids. Per germline, CDR1 SGHTA and CDR2 FQGTGA. Trimming took off 5 bases at V and 1 base at J, with 14 bases between the two ends. CDR3 DNA: TGTGCCAGCAGCCAAAGTCCCACGACGAACACTGAAGCTTTCTTT. This encodes CASSQSPTTNTEAFF.

This clonotype has a handful of counts. The gene calls are TRBV7-2 and TRBJ1-2; 11 bases match TRBD1. Germline V gives CDR1 SGHTA, CDR2 FQGNSA. This CDR3 has 14 residues. Trimming took 5 bases from V and 4 from J; bases not matched to a gene: 3. CDR3 DNA sequence: TGTGCCAGCAGCCGGACAGGGGGCGGCTATGGCTACACCTTC. Its translation is CASSRTGGGYGYTF. Full variable domain (missing parts from reference TRBV7-2 and TRBJ1-2): GAGVSQSPSNKVTEKGKDVELRCDPISGHTALYWYRQSLGQGLEFLIYFQGNSAPDKSGLPSDRFSAERTGGSVSTLTIQRTQQEDSAVYLCASSRTGGGYGYTFGSGTRLTVV.

V gene TRBV18 combines with J gene TRBJ2-5; D might be TRBD1 (6 bases). From germline, CDR1 is KGHSH and CDR2 LQKENI. CDR3 length: 15 residues. Trimming removed 3 bases from V and 3 bases from J, with 14 bases in between. The CDR3 protein is CASSPNRAREETQYF. The CDR3 DNA is TGTGCCAGCTCACCGAACAGGGCCAGGGAAGAGACCCAGTACTTC.

Only a few counts were recorded for this clonotype. The genes are TRBV12-3 or TRBV12-4 and TRBJ2-2; D gene unclear. The CDR3 extends over 13 amino acids. V lost 6 bases to trimming and J lost 2 bases, with 7 bases between them. CDR3 protein: CASRTLNTGELFF. In DNA form, the CDR3 reads TGTGCCAGCAGGACCCTAAACACCGGGGAGCTGTTTTTT.

V gene TRBV5-1 combines with J gene TRBJ2-3; D might be TRBD1 (5 bases). TRBJ1-5 matches the DNA end more closely, so the J call is doubtful. CDR3 length: 15 residues. Germline CDR1 and CDR2: SGHRS and YFSETQ. The CDR3 is CASSLGLAQTDTQHF. CDR3 DNA: TGCGCCAGCAGCCTAGGACTAGCTCAGACAGATACGCAGCATTTT.

V usage is TRBV12-3 or TRBV12-4 and J usage is TRBJ2-3, with 11 bases that match TRBD1. The CDR3 runs 16 residues. Trimming took 7 bases from V and 2 from J; bases not matched to a gene: 8. This chain's CDR3 is CASTPRTGGVTDTQYF. CDR3 DNA: TGTGCCAGCACCCCCAGGACAGGGGGCGTCACAGATACGCAGTATTTT.

CDR3 coding DNA: TGCGCCAGCAGCGACGGGACCATAGCCGCAGATACGCAGTATTTT. Translating gives CASSDGTIAADTQYF. The chain is built from TRBV5-1 and TRBJ2-3; D might be TRBD1 or TRBD2, each matching 5 bases. The CDR3 is made up of 15 amino acids. V was pared by 4 bases and J by 4 bases, with 16 bases between. CDR1 and CDR2 (germline): SGHRS, YFSETQ.

This rearrangement joins TRBV18 to TRBJ1-1; D unresolved. The CDR3 covers 13 residues. CDR1 is KGHSH, CDR2 LQKENI, per germline. Trimming took off 1 base at V and 11 bases at J, with 14 bases between the two ends. The CDR3 DNA reads as TGTGCCAGCTCACCACAGGGTAGCAAAGGGGCTTTCTTT. It encodes CASSPQGSKGAFF.

The genes are TRBV7-9 and TRBJ2-7; D is possibly TRBD1 (6 bases). CDR3 length equals 16 residues. The V gene's germline CDR1 is SEHNR and CDR2 FQNEAQ (reference sequence). V lost 5 bases and J lost 7, with 24 bases in between. The CDR3 DNA sequence: TGTGCCAGCAGCGCCCTACCCTACAGGGAGTCGGGGGAGCAGTACTTC. Protein product: CASSALPYRESGEQYF.